These T cell receptor beta chains were read from a single sample in a study of cytomegalovirus exposure and HLA in healthy donors. Sequencing was performed with immunoSEQ multiplex PCR; in TCRdb, only in-frame clones are kept and a portion is missing. The sample holds some 190,000 clones, roughly 80% seen once. Input material: PBMCs. The receptors originated from a female donor in good health and CMV-seronegative. The conserved cysteine and the conserved F or W are not part of the CDR3 here. The listing skips clone size in some rows; elsewhere it reads once, few, many or a size class.

j_call clone_size v_call cdr3_aa
TRBJ2-6 few TRBV27 ASSSVAGANVLT
TRBJ1-1 NA TRBV5-4 ASSPEQGFEAF
TRBJ2-2 NA TRBV30 AWSVIRGEGELF
TRBJ2-1 NA TRBV29-1 SVVAVFNEQF
TRBJ1-2 NA TRBV7-8 ASSRGQGPHYGYT
TRBJ1-2 NA TRBV7-8 ASSLGTGGGRGYGYT
TRBJ2-5 NA TRBV6-5 ASSYYLLAGSTY
TRBJ1-1 NA TRBV2 ASSADRVGTEAF
TRBJ2-5 NA TRBV9 ASSVGRLAGKETQY
TRBJ2-1 NA TRBV29-1 SVAGGLAGSYNEQF
TRBJ2-7 NA TRBV12-5 ASGFGDREDSPYEQY
TRBJ2-3 NA TRBV5-4 ASSSQTSGRGDTQY
TRBJ1-2 NA TRBV7-2 ASSPTGSGYGYT
TRBJ2-1 NA TRBV7-9 ASRQQGNEQF
TRBJ2-2 NA TRBV27 ASSFRGLFTGELF
TRBJ1-1 NA TRBV13 ASSLDRDTEAF
TRBJ2-7 NA TRBV9 ASSAGDSSYEQY
TRBJ2-2 NA TRBV2 ASRRQGGVELF
TRBJ2-3 NA TRBV19 ASSIGQGADTQY
TRBJ2-3 NA TRBV9 ASSVGSGTSGSRRTDTQY
TRBJ1-1 NA TRBV7-2 ASTLQGRGAEAF
TRBJ1-1 NA TRBV10-3 AISNSGQGPSAEAF
TRBJ2-7 once TRBV10-3 AISESEAEASWTYEQY
TRBJ1-2 NA TRBV28 ASSPTGGGYGYT
TRBJ2-3 NA TRBV29-1 SVDGRVQDTQY
TRBJ2-3 NA TRBV7-3 ASSHRLAGDTQY
TRBJ1-2 NA TRBV7-9 SSSDNGQGREGYT
TRBJ2-7 NA TRBV18 ASSPQGYGYEQY